Each of the 21 T cell receptor beta chains below was sequenced from the same sample in a study of blood T cells in healthy people across ages. With a J-beta primer mix and a sample-barcoded 5' primer, a second PCR ran about 7 to 12 cycles. TCRdb processed the 5' RACE reads anew with MiXCR; each CDR3 protein has one entry. The sample consists of about 1.6 million distinct CDR3 sequences, around 36% of them appearing once. Sequencing was performed on blood. These receptor sequences come from a woman in her thirties in good health.

The chain uses TRBV20-1 and TRBJ1-5; 9 nucleotides match TRBD1. CDR1 and CDR2 from the germline V gene are DFQATT and SNEGSKA (reference sequence). Trimming took 6 bases from V and 4 from J; bases not matched to a gene: 7. The length of the CDR3 is 14 residues. In DNA form, the CDR3 reads TGCAGTGCCACTTACAGGGGGCGAAATCAGCCCCAGCATTTT. Protein product: CSATYRGRNQPQHF.

The chain is built from TRBV6-1 and TRBJ2-7; D might be TRBD1 (7 bases). V was clipped by 2 bases and J by 3 bases, with 8 bases between them. In germline, CDR1 is MNHNS, CDR2 SASEGT. This CDR3 comprises 13 residues. CDR3: CASSEQGGYEQYF. The CDR3 DNA reads TGTGCCAGCAGTGAACAGGGGGGCTACGAGCAGTACTTC.

The rearrangement joins TRBV24-1 to TRBJ2-3, with TRBD1 matching over 8 bases. This CDR3 spans 14 amino acids. After removal of 5 bases from V and 3 bases from J, the junction contained 3 bases not matched to a gene. The germline CDR1 and CDR2 sequences are KGHDR and SFDVKD. The CDR3 nucleotides read TGTGCCACCAGTGGTAACAGGGGGACAGATACGCAGTATTTT. This sequence encodes CATSGNRGTDTQYF.

This chain uses TRBV20-1 with TRBJ2-3; tentatively, D is TRBD2 (6 bases). The V and J ends lost 0 bases and 1 base respectively, with 11 bases between them. Germline lookup yields CDR1 DFQATT and CDR2 SNEGSKA (reference sequence). The CDR3 loop spans 15 amino acids. CDR3 sequence reads: CSARDIASGTDTQYF. The CDR3 nucleotides are TGCAGTGCTAGAGATATCGCTAGCGGCACAGATACGCAGTATTTT.

As regards this clonotype: A junction boundary mismatches the germline segment, possibly from a read error. The chain's CDR3 is CASNQGAGRYGYTF. The CDR3, as DNA: TGCGCCAGCAACCAAGGCGCAGGGAGATATGGCTACACCTTC. The chain couples TRBV4-1 to TRBJ1-2; D is possibly TRBD1 (5 bases). Germline CDR1 is MGHRA and CDR2 is YSYEKL. This CDR3 comprises 14 residues.

The rearrangement links TRBV20-1 to TRBJ2-1, with 8 nucleotides matching TRBD1. The CDR3 contains 15 residues. Germline CDR1 reads DFQATT; CDR2 reads SNEGSKA (reference sequence). V lost 5 bases and J lost 7; bases outside the gene matches: 13. CDR3 coding DNA: TGCAGTGCTTTCATAAGACAGGGGCCGGGGAATGAGCAGTTCTTC. This gives the protein CSAFIRQGPGNEQFF.

This clonotype was seen only a few times. The V gene is TRBV5-1, the J gene TRBJ2-5; no clear D gene. Germline V gene sequence: CDR1 SGHRS, CDR2 YFSETQ. This CDR3 contains 11 residues. Deletions cut 8 bases from V and 2 bases from J, with 7 bases between. The CDR3 nucleotides read TGCGCCAGTGCAGATCAAGAGACCCAGTACTTC. Its translation is CASADQETQYF.

Ten or more counts support this clonotype. The rearrangement uses TRBV29-1 and TRBJ1-2; no definite D call. The germline CDR1 and CDR2 sequences are SQVTM and ANQGSEA. Trimming left V 7 bases short and J 7 bases short, with 13 bases between. This CDR3 has 11 residues. The CDR3 loop is CSAERGTGYTF. As DNA, the CDR3 is TGCAGCGCCGAACGGGGTACTGGCTACACCTTC.

This clonotype was counted between two and nine times. This chain uses TRBV11-2 with TRBJ2-5; weak D call: TRBD1 (6 bases). Trimming pared 5 bases from V and 2 bases from J, leaving 21 bases between. CDR3 size: 17 residues. Germline CDR1 is SGHAT and CDR2 is FQNNGV. The CDR3 sequence is CASSAGVEGTSQETQYF. The CDR3 coding sequence is TGTGCCAGCAGCGCAGGCGTCGAGGGGACAAGTCAAGAGACCCAGTACTTC.

The rearrangement links TRBV3-1 to TRBJ2-7, with D unresolved. CDR3 length equals 13 residues. With 1 base removed from V and 3 bases from J, the gap between germline ends came to 7 bases. The V gene's germline CDR1 is LGHDT and CDR2 YNNKEL (reference sequence). CDR3 DNA sequence: TGTGCCAGCAGCCAAGGTCGATACTACGAGCAGTACTTC. This codes for CASSQGRYYEQYF.

The V and J genes are TRBV20-1 and TRBJ2-1; TRBD2 matches 16 bases. The CDR3 consists of 20 residues. Unmatched junction bases numbered 11, after V lost 2 bases and J lost 1 base. Germline lookup yields CDR1 DFQATT and CDR2 SNEGSKA (reference sequence). In nucleotides, the CDR3 is TGCAGTGCTAGACCTCGTCTGGGACTAGCGGGAGGGCCATCCTACAATGAGCAGTTCTTC. It encodes CSARPRLGLAGGPSYNEQFF.

The J gene is TRBJ2-1, the V gene TRBV4-1; TRBD2 aligns across 7 bases. The V gene end was trimmed by 5 bases and the J gene end by 2 bases; junction bases not matched to a gene: 6. This CDR3 comprises 15 residues. The germline V gene encodes CDR1 MGHRA and CDR2 YSYEKL. Here the CDR3 reads CASSGLGTPYNEQFF. CDR3 nucleotide sequence: TGCGCCAGCAGCGGACTAGGAACACCCTACAATGAGCAGTTCTTC.

The chain carries TRBV20-1 and TRBJ1-1; tentatively, D is TRBD1 (6 bases). The CDR3 totals 14 residues. V was shortened by 5 bases and J by 0 bases, with 13 bases between the two germline ends. The germline CDR1 and CDR2 sequences are DFQATT and SNEGSKA (reference sequence). The CDR3 sequence: CSAQDQGMNTEAFF. CDR3 coding DNA: TGCAGTGCTCAAGATCAGGGGATGAACACTGAAGCTTTCTTT.

This chain links TRBV4-1 with TRBJ2-7; the match to TRBD2 covers 10 bases. Germline CDR1 and CDR2: MGHRA and YSYEKL. This CDR3 has 16 residues. Trimming at V came to 2 bases and at J to 2 bases, leaving 6 bases not matched to a gene. CDR3 sequence reads: CASSQSWTSGTYEQYF. The DNA of the CDR3 is TGCGCCAGCAGCCAATCCTGGACTAGCGGCACCTACGAGCAGTACTTC.

V and J are TRBV5-1 and TRBJ2-1; TRBD1 agrees at 8 bases. CDR1 and CDR2 from the germline V gene are SGHRS and YFSETQ. This CDR3 comprises 14 residues. J lost 6 bases, V lost 5 bases, and 7 bases had no gene match. CDR3 loop: CASSGQGGSNEQFF. CDR3 DNA: TGCGCCAGCAGTGGACAGGGCGGTTCCAATGAGCAGTTCTTC.

This clonotype occurred a few times. J is TRBJ2-7 and V is TRBV20-1, with D perhaps matching TRBD1 (5 bases). CDR3 length: 14 residues. The germline V gene has CDR1 DFQATT and CDR2 SNEGSKA (reference sequence). Trimming removed 1 base from V and 2 bases from J, with 12 bases in between. In DNA, the CDR3 is TGCAGTGCTAGAGGGGGCCAGCTAACCTACGAGCAGTACTTC. Amino acid sequence: CSARGGQLTYEQYF.

This clonotype was detected only a few times. V usage is TRBV9 and J usage is TRBJ2-7; 8 bases map to TRBD2. V dropped 3 bases and J dropped 6; count of bases not matched to a gene: 11. This CDR3 comprises 15 residues. From germline, CDR1 is SGDLS and CDR2 YYNGEE. In nucleotides, the CDR3 is TGTGCCAGCAGCGCCCTTGCCAGCGGGAGTGTCGAGCAGTACTTC. Its protein is CASSALASGSVEQYF. The variable domain in full, with the rest retrieved from reference TRBV9 and TRBJ2-7, is DSGVTQTPKHLITATGQRVTLRCSPRSGDLSVYWYQQSLDQGLQFLIQYYNGEERAKGNILERFSAQQFPDLHSELNLSSLELGDSALYFCASSALASGSVEQYFGPGTRLTVT.

This clonotype has only one observation. Just one base apart from a much larger clone, this may be a read error. The chain employs TRBV21-1 and TRBJ2-5; the table's TRBD2 call for D was not verified on the DNA. TRBV21-1 is labeled a pseudogene. The CDR3 sequence is 14 residues long. The CDR3 DNA follows: TGTGCCAGCAGTCCAAGCAGGGCCCAAGAGACCCGGTACTTC. Protein product: CASSPSRAQETRYF.

This chain connects TRBV20-1 to TRBJ2-2; D tentatively reads TRBD1 or TRBD2 (6 bases each). Trimming stripped 3 bases from V and 5 bases from J, with 19 bases between. There are 16 residues in the CDR3. Looked up from germline, CDR1 is DFQATT and CDR2 is SNEGSKA (reference sequence). This CDR3 is CSASKRLQGGTGELFF. For the CDR3, the DNA is TGCAGTGCTAGTAAGCGTTTACAGGGAGGTACCGGGGAGCTGTTTTTT.

This clonotype occurred a few times. V and J are TRBV7-9 and TRBJ2-7, with D unresolved. V lost 6 bases to trimming and J lost 7 bases, with 13 bases between them. Germline CDR1 SEHNR, CDR2 FQNEAQ (reference sequence). This CDR3 has 12 residues. The chain's CDR3 is CASRAPRGEQYF. CDR3 bases: TGTGCCAGCAGGGCCCCCCGTGGGGAGCAGTACTTC.

This chain uses TRBV4-1 with TRBJ1-2; D is unresolved. Trimming removed 4 bases at V and 4 bases at J, with 16 bases between. This CDR3 region has 15 residues. From germline, CDR1 is MGHRA and CDR2 YSYEKL. The chain's CDR3 is CASSPRALGAYGYTF. CDR3 bases: TGCGCCAGCAGCCCCAGAGCTTTGGGAGCCTATGGCTACACCTTC.